Sequencing of this T cell receptor beta chain was carried out in a study of T cell responses to AZD1222 COVID-19 vaccine. Study results and limitations: Along spike, vaccine-associated CD4 TCRs were found throughout, with dominance at 160-218 and 743-854. The sample set comprised mostly white British donors with more females, and clonal diversity was possibly underestimated. It was only after the peak T cell response that any repertoires were sampled. Vaccination with two AZD1222 doses was followed by a rise in Spike-specific TCR breadth and depth.

The assay was immunoSEQ multiplex PCR, and TCRdb's table has in-frame clones only and misses some. The table has under 150,000 clones, roughly nine tenths seen once. As to this clone: Its antigen remains unknown.

The sequence was obtained from an adult in good health. This specimen was peripheral blood, taken on day 0 of AZD1222 vaccination.

For the CDR3, the DNA is TGTGCCATCAAATGGACAGAGAACACTGAAGCTTTCTTT. It is translated as CAIKWTENTEAFF. The chain links TRBV10-3 to TRBJ1-1; possibly TRBD1 for D (6 bases). Trimming took off 7 bases at V and 1 base at J, with 10 bases between the two ends. The CDR3 is 13 amino acids. CDR1 and CDR2 (germline): ENHRY, SYGVKD.